Each of the 19 T cell receptor beta chains below was sequenced from the same sample in a study of shared clonotypes between healthy human individuals. The repertoire was sequenced with immunoSEQ multiplex PCR; TCRdb's copy has only in-frame clones and lacks some. The sample carries a few million clones, approximately 95% recorded once. Sequenced: naive CD4+ T cells from PBMCs. Specified subset: CD45RA+ positively selected. Receptors originate from a man aged 18 to 30 in good health. Some clones in this sample may be carry-over from other donors' samples.

The chain employs TRBV19 and TRBJ1-4; 9 bases align to TRBD1. This CDR3 is built from 15 residues. Trimming at V came to 7 bases and at J to 6 bases, leaving 9 bases not matched to a gene. Germline CDR1 reads LNHDA; CDR2 reads SQIVND (reference sequence). CDR3 sequence: CASTDRGQGYEKLFF. Here the CDR3 DNA reads TGTGCCAGTACCGACAGAGGACAGGGGTATGAAAAACTGTTTTTT.

The V and J genes are TRBV19 and TRBJ2-1, with 7 nucleotides matching TRBD2. The CDR3 length is 13 residues. J gave up 8 bases and V 4 bases, and 5 bases lay outside the gene matches. From germline, CDR1 is LNHDA and CDR2 SQIVND (reference sequence). This chain's CDR3 is CASSRTRRDEQFF. CDR3 nucleotide sequence: TGTGCCAGTAGTAGGACTAGAAGGGATGAGCAGTTCTTC.

The genes are TRBV7-8 and TRBJ1-5, with TRBD1 as a possible D gene (5 bases). Germline V gene data show CDR1 as SGHVS and CDR2 as FQNEAQ. CDR3 size: 19 residues. V lost 5 bases and J 8 bases, leaving 31 bases between the germline ends. The CDR3 loop is CASSRRRGFGPLLGEPQHF. As DNA, the CDR3 is TGTGCCAGCAGCCGAAGAAGGGGATTTGGACCGCTCCTCGGGGAGCCCCAGCATTTT.

This rearrangement joins TRBV9 to TRBJ2-3; the match to TRBD2 covers 9 bases. Germline values: CDR1 SGDLS, CDR2 YYNGEE. CDR3 length: 18 residues. The V and J ends lost 0 bases and 1 base, in that order; junction bases with no gene match: 9. In nucleotides, the CDR3 is TGTGCCAGCAGCGTAGCTGTCCGGCGGGAGGGAGGCACAGATACGCAGTATTTT. Protein sequence: CASSVAVRREGGTDTQYF.

CDR3 in amino acids: CASSRGALANEKLFF. For the CDR3, the DNA is TGTGCCAGCAGTAGAGGGGCGCTAGCTAATGAAAAACTGTTTTTT. The J gene is TRBJ1-4, the V gene TRBV27; D may be TRBD1 (5 bases). The CDR3 spans 15 residues. From germline, CDR1 is MNHEY and CDR2 SMNVEV (reference sequence). Trimming cost V 5 bases and J 3 bases, with 13 bases left between them.

The chain is built from TRBV11-2 and TRBJ2-5, with D unresolved. The CDR3 runs 15 residues. Germline V gene data show CDR1 as SGHAT and CDR2 as FQNNGV. Trimming shortened V by 0 bases and J by 5 bases, and 13 bases separated the two germline ends. The CDR3 here is CASSLDGRHGETQYF. The CDR3 DNA follows: TGTGCCAGCAGCTTAGATGGCAGGCATGGGGAGACCCAGTACTTC.

J is TRBJ1-2 and V is TRBV25-1, with TRBD1 matching 12 bases. This CDR3 region has 16 residues. CDR1 is MGHDK, CDR2 SYGVNS, per germline. V shed 8 bases and J 6 bases; nucleotides not matched to a gene: 13. The CDR3 region has the DNA TGTGCCAGCGGGACAGGGGGCGAGACGATGGGGGATGGCTACACCTTC. Protein product: CASGTGGETMGDGYTF.

This clone was picked up one time. V and J are TRBV7-9 and TRBJ1-1; D may be TRBD1 (5 bases). The CDR3 extends over 14 amino acids. The V gene lost 1 base and the J gene lost 3 bases, with 9 bases spanning the gap. The germline V gene has CDR1 SEHNR and CDR2 FQNEAQ (reference sequence). CDR3 sequence reads: CASSLVTGDTEAFF. The CDR3 DNA is TGTGCCAGCAGCTTAGTAACAGGAGACACTGAAGCTTTCTTT.

The rearrangement links TRBV19 to TRBJ1-4; no firm D call. Per germline, CDR1 LNHDA and CDR2 SQIVND (reference sequence). V dropped 2 bases and J dropped 5 bases, with 6 bases sitting between them. The length of the CDR3 is 13 residues. CDR3 DNA: TGTGCCAGTAGTATAATCCGAAATGAAAAACTGTTTTTT. This codes for CASSIIRNEKLFF.

This clone appeared a single time. CDR3 sequence (DNA): TGTGCCAGCAGTTTATGGTCCTCGGGGACAGGAAGCAATCAGCCCCAGCATTTT. Its translation is CASSLWSSGTGSNQPQHF. The chain employs TRBV28 and TRBJ1-5; 8 nucleotides agree with TRBD1. V trimming: 0 bases; J trimming: 1 base; junction bases outside the gene matches: 8. The germline V gene has CDR1 MDHEN and CDR2 SYDVKM. The CDR3 length is 18 residues.

This CDR3 is CASSFVNQPQHF. CDR3 DNA: TGTGCCAGCAGCTTTGTGAATCAGCCCCAGCATTTT. This rearrangement joins TRBV5-6 to TRBJ1-5, with no clear D. Trimming stripped 2 bases from V and 4 bases from J, with 4 bases between. Per the germline V gene, CDR1 is SGHDT and CDR2 is YYEEEE. CDR3 length: 12 amino acids.

The DNA for the CDR3 is TGTGCCAGCAGTGAATTTTCCAGGTCGGAAGCTTTCTTT. Its translation is CASSEFSRSEAFF. This chain connects TRBV6-1 to TRBJ1-1; D call uncertain. From germline, CDR1 is MNHNS and CDR2 SASEGT. CDR3 length equals 13 residues. The V end was cut by 2 bases, the J end by 8 bases, with 12 bases between.

The rearrangement joins TRBV28 to TRBJ2-7; D is tentatively TRBD1 or TRBD2 (5 bases each). V was cut by 2 bases and J by 0 bases, with 11 bases left in between. Germline lookup yields CDR1 MDHEN and CDR2 SYDVKM. This CDR3 has 15 residues. The CDR3 loop reads CASSLALRGSYEQYF. DNA for the CDR3: TGTGCCAGCAGTTTAGCACTGAGGGGCTCCTACGAGCAGTACTTC. The full variable domain, completed using reference TRBV28 and TRBJ2-7, is DVKVTQSSRYLVKRTGEKVFLECVQDMDHENMFWYRQDPGLGLRLIYFSYDVKMKEKGDIPEGYSVSREKKERFSLILESASTNQTSMYLCASSLALRGSYEQYFGPGTRLTVT.

The chain couples TRBV2 to TRBJ1-2; maybe TRBD1 (5 bases). V was clipped by 8 bases and J by 9 bases, with 19 bases between them. The CDR3 is made up of 13 amino acids. Germline V gene lookup returns CDR1 SNHLY and CDR2 FYNNEI. In DNA form, the CDR3 reads TGTGCCAGCTACCGACAGTCTGCTTTAAGCTACACCTTC. Translating gives CASYRQSALSYTF.

The chain employs TRBV20-1 and TRBJ1-3; D uncertain. The CDR3 totals 11 residues. CDR1 is DFQATT and CDR2 is SNEGSKA in the germline V gene (reference sequence). The germline V and J ends were trimmed by 3 bases and 11 bases, with 11 bases remaining between them. The CDR3 sequence: CSASGIGAIYF. CDR3 coding DNA: TGCAGTGCTAGTGGTATTGGCGCCATATATTTT.

This chain joins TRBV4-3 and TRBJ2-1; no reliable D call. Germline V gives CDR1 LGHNA, CDR2 YSLEER. V was pared by 4 bases and J by 1 base, with 5 bases between. This CDR3 is 13 amino acids long. The CDR3 DNA reads TGCGCCAGCAGCCCCGGGTCCTACAATGAGCAGTTCTTC. This encodes CASSPGSYNEQFF.

This chain connects TRBV6-4 to TRBJ1-5; 7 positions agree with TRBD1. Germline-derived CDR1 and CDR2 are MRHNA and SNTAGT. Trimming took 2 bases from V and 4 from J; bases not matched to a gene: 2. The CDR3 covers 14 residues. CDR3 DNA sequence: TGTGCCAGCAGTGACGCACAGGGGAATCAGCCCCAGCATTTT. As protein: CASSDAQGNQPQHF.

The chain is built from TRBV5-1 and TRBJ2-7; 7 nucleotides align to TRBD1. Trimming took 2 bases from V and 7 from J; bases not matched to a gene: 12. This CDR3 comprises 15 residues. Germline V gene sequence: CDR1 SGHRS, CDR2 YFSETQ. CDR3 bases: TGCGCCAGCAGCTTAGAGGGACAGAGCCCGGGGGAGCAGTACTTC. Its translation is CASSLEGQSPGEQYF.

The chain recombines TRBV6-5 with TRBJ2-7, with 8 bases fitting TRBD1. J gave up 2 bases and V 5 bases, and 5 bases lay outside the gene matches. Germline V gene data show CDR1 as MNHEY and CDR2 as SVGAGI. The CDR3 consists of 14 residues. In DNA, the CDR3 is TGTGCCAGCAGTGGGACAGGTCAAACCTACGAGCAGTACTTC. This sequence encodes CASSGTGQTYEQYF.